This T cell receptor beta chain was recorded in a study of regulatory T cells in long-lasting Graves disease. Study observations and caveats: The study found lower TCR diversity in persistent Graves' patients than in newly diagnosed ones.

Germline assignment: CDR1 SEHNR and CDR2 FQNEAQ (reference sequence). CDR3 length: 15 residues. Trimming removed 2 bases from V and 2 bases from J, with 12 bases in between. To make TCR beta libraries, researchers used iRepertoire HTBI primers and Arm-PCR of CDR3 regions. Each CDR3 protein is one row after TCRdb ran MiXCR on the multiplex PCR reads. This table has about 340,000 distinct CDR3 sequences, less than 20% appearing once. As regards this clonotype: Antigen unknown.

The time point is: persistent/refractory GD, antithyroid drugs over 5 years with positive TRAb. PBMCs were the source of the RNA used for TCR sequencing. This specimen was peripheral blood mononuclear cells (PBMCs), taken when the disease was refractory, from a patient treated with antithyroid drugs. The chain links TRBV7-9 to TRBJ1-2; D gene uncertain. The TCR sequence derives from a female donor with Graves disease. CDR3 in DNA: TGTGCCAGCAGCTTAACACCGACTCTGAACTATGGCTACACCTTC. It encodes CASSLTPTLNYGYTF.